This T cell receptor (beta chain) was observed in a study of OX40 agonist ivuxolimab in advanced cancers. Clones were sequenced by immunoSEQ multiplex PCR, and TCRdb holds only the in-frame ones, with some missing. The sample lists 35,000 to 40,000 clones; 80% to 85% were seen once. CDR3 length equals 14 residues. Trimming shortened V by 3 bases and J by 2 bases, and 11 bases separated the two germline ends. Germline CDR1 and CDR2: LNHNV and YYDKDF (reference sequence). The receptor was derived from an adult with an advanced solid tumor such as melanoma, head and neck, liver or kidney cancer. The chain is built from TRBV15 and TRBJ2-7; perhaps TRBD1 as D (5 bases). The starting material was CD4+ or CD8+ T cells sorted from blood, obtained in a trial of the OX40 agonist ivuxolimab. CDR3 loop: CATSRLGVTYEQYF. The CDR3 DNA reads as TGTGCCACCAGCAGGTTAGGGGTTACCTACGAGCAGTACTTC.